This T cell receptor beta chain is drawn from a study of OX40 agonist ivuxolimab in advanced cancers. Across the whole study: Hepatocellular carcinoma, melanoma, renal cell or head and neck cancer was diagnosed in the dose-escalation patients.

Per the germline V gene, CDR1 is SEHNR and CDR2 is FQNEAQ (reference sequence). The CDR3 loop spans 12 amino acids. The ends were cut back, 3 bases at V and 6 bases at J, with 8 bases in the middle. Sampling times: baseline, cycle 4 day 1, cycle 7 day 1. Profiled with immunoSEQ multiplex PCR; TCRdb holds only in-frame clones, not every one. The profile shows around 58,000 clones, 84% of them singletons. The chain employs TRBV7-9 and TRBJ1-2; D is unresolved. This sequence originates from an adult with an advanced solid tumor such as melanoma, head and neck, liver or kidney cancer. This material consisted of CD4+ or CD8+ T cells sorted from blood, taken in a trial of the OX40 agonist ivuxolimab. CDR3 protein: CASSLSGHGYTF. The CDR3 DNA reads TGTGCCAGCAGCTTGTCTGGGCATGGCTACACCTTC. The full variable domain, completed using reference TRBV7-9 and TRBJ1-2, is DTGVSQNPRHKITKRGQNVTFRCDPISEHNRLYWYRQTLGQGPEFLTYFQNEAQLEKSRLLSDRFSAERPKGSFSTLEIQRTEQGDSAMYLCASSLSGHGYTFGSGTRLTVV.